This TCR beta chain stems from a study of blood T cells in healthy people across ages. Study observations and caveats: Higher diversity, along with more naive CD4+ cells, distinguished long-lived donors from aged donors.

The CDR3 runs 15 residues. The J segment lost 7 bases and the V segment lost 5 bases, leaving 13 bases of the junction unmatched. Per the germline V gene, CDR1 is SGDLS and CDR2 is YYNGEE. A note on this clonotype: Its antigen is unknown.

PBMCs, at least 7 million per sample, were isolated. A minimum of 5.5 micrograms of total RNA was extracted per sample. With a J-beta primer mix and a sample-barcoded 5' primer, a second PCR ran about 7 to 12 cycles. TCRdb fed the 5' RACE reads into MiXCR, producing one record per CDR3 protein. The table shows about 1,400,000 distinct CDR3 sequences, with approximately 59% occurring only once. This chain links TRBV9 with TRBJ1-2, with 8 bases fitting TRBD1. Source material: blood. The receptor was derived from a man aged 18 to 29 in good health. CDR3: CASRGAPDRESGYTF. The CDR3 coding sequence is TGTGCCAGCAGGGGCGCACCGGACAGGGAAAGTGGCTACACCTTC.